The present T cell receptor beta chain was sequenced within a study of blood T cells in healthy people across ages. Looking at the study overall: The capture of about one barcoded beta molecule per two T cells was achieved by template switching. General study points: A roughly linear fall in TCR beta diversity per million T cells was seen with increasing age.

This clonotype was detected a few times. Its specificity is not known. A second PCR of 7 to 11 cycles used a sample-barcoded 5' primer and a J-beta primer mix. Researchers report that a template-switch adaptor with 12 random nucleotides tagged each cDNA molecule. Every sample gave at least 2.5 million paired-end reads containing CDR3. A single record per CDR3 protein comes from TCRdb applying MiXCR to the 5' RACE reads. The table lists 1.5 million to 2 million distinct CDR3 sequences, about 30% of them singletons. The V end lost 3 bases, the J end lost 0 bases, and 2 bases lay between the germline ends. From germline, CDR1 is LGHNT and CDR2 FRNRAP. The CDR3 consists of 12 residues.

Input material: blood. The J gene is TRBJ1-2, the V gene TRBV12-5; D is unresolved. The TCR comes from a woman aged 25-40 years in good health. The CDR3 DNA is TGTGCTAGTGGTTTTGCTAACTATGGCTACACCTTC. This encodes CASGFANYGYTF.